Listed here are 10 T cell receptor beta chains from one sample, sequenced in a study of shared clonotypes between healthy human individuals. Some clones are missing from TCRdb's copy, which holds only in-frame ones; the method was immunoSEQ multiplex PCR. The data contain about 490,000 clones, 65% to 80% of them singletons. Sequencing was done on a sample of PBMCs. The receptor set was obtained from a woman aged 40 to 49 in good health. Some clones in this sample may be carry-over from other donors' samples.

This clone was counted a single time. The chain links TRBV5-1 to TRBJ2-5; 7 positions agree with TRBD2. Germline CDR1 reads SGHRS; CDR2 reads YFSETQ. V shed 1 base and J 3 bases; nucleotides not matched to a gene: 3. The CDR3 length is 14 residues. In DNA form, the CDR3 reads TGCGCCAGCAGCTTGCTAGCGGCCGAAGAGACCCAGTACTTC. This codes for CASSLLAAEETQYF.

The chain uses TRBV19 and TRBJ1-3; tentatively, D is TRBD1 (5 bases). The V gene's germline CDR1 is LNHDA and CDR2 SQIVND (reference sequence). Trimming took off 4 bases at V and 3 bases at J, with 13 bases between the two ends. The CDR3 has 15 amino acids. The CDR3 DNA follows: TGTGCCAGTAGTACTGAAGGGACTGTTGGAAACACCATATATTTT. Protein product: CASSTEGTVGNTIYF.

The chain carries TRBV10-3 and TRBJ2-3; D not certain. Germline CDR1 reads ENHRY; CDR2 reads SYGVKD. Trimming cost V 0 bases and J 0 bases, with 7 bases left between them. There are 15 residues in the CDR3. CDR3 nucleotide sequence: TGTGCCATCAGTGAGTCGGTGGGTAGCACAGATACGCAGTATTTT. Translation gives CAISESVGSTDTQYF.

The rearrangement uses TRBV4-2 and TRBJ2-3; tentatively, D is TRBD2 (5 bases). V was clipped by 1 base and J by 2 bases, with 13 bases between them. Germline-derived CDR1 and CDR2 are LGHNA and YNFKEQ. The CDR3 has 16 amino acids. This chain's CDR3 is CASSQVSAGNTDTQYF. DNA for the CDR3: TGTGCCAGCAGCCAAGTTTCGGCGGGTAACACAGATACGCAGTATTTT.

This chain joins TRBV19 and TRBJ1-2, with D hard to call. Germline CDR1 reads LNHDA; CDR2 reads SQIVND (reference sequence). This CDR3 has 15 residues. Trimming cost V 2 bases and J 1 base, with 11 bases left between them. The CDR3 DNA reads TGTGCCAGTAGTATATTGGGCGGAGATAACTATGGCTACACCTTC. This codes for CASSILGGDNYGYTF.

This clone has more than one count but fewer than ten. The V and J genes are TRBV7-6 and TRBJ2-7; 7 bases are shared with TRBD2. After removal of 1 base from V and 3 bases from J, the junction contained 15 bases not matched to a gene. This CDR3 comprises 18 residues. CDR1 SGHVS and CDR2 FNYEAQ come from the germline V gene. The CDR3: CASSLVPALLGRSYEQYF. The CDR3, as DNA: TGTGCCAGCAGCTTAGTTCCAGCCTTACTCGGGAGGAGCTACGAGCAGTACTTC.

This chain uses TRBV7-2 with TRBJ2-7, with D unresolved. The CDR3 totals 15 residues. The V end was cut by 1 base, the J end by 4 bases, with 14 bases between. The germline V gene encodes CDR1 SGHTA and CDR2 FQGNSA. The CDR3 region is CASSLGPGLEYEQYF. As DNA, the CDR3 is TGTGCCAGCAGCTTAGGGCCGGGCCTCGAATACGAGCAGTACTTC.

This clone appeared many times. V and J are TRBV5-1 and TRBJ2-5; no firm D call. Trimming stripped 4 bases from V and 2 bases from J, with 12 bases between. CDR1 and CDR2 (germline): SGHRS, YFSETQ. This CDR3 spans 14 amino acids. The CDR3 DNA follows: TGCGCCAGCAGCCAACAGAGAAGTCAAGAGACCCAGTACTTC. It specifies CASSQQRSQETQYF.

This chain connects TRBV2 to TRBJ2-7; no firm D call. The CDR3 loop spans 14 amino acids. Trimming removed 4 bases at V and 0 bases at J, with 10 bases between. Germline-derived CDR1 and CDR2 are SNHLY and FYNNEI. CDR3: CASSARTSSYEQYF. In DNA form, the CDR3 reads TGTGCCAGCAGTGCGAGGACCAGCTCCTACGAGCAGTACTTC. Complete variable domain (other parts from reference TRBV2 and TRBJ2-7): EPEVTQTPSHQVTQMGQEVILRCVPISNHLYFYWYRQILGQKVEFLVSFYNNEISEKSEIFDDQFSVERPDGSNFTLKIRSTKLEDSAMYFCASSARTSSYEQYFGPGTRLTVT.

V usage is TRBV28 and J usage is TRBJ2-7, with 8 bases lining up with TRBD2. The length of the CDR3 is 14 residues. J was trimmed by 2 bases and V by 5 bases; bases with no gene match: 5. The germline V gene has CDR1 MDHEN and CDR2 SYDVKM. The CDR3 sequence is CASSTGLETYEQYF. The CDR3 DNA is TGTGCCAGCAGTACGGGACTAGAAACCTACGAGCAGTACTTC. Combining the CDR3 with reference TRBV28 and TRBJ2-7 gives the whole variable domain DVKVTQSSRYLVKRTGEKVFLECVQDMDHENMFWYRQDPGLGLRLIYFSYDVKMKEKGDIPEGYSVSREKKERFSLILESASTNQTSMYLCASSTGLETYEQYFGPGTRLTVT.